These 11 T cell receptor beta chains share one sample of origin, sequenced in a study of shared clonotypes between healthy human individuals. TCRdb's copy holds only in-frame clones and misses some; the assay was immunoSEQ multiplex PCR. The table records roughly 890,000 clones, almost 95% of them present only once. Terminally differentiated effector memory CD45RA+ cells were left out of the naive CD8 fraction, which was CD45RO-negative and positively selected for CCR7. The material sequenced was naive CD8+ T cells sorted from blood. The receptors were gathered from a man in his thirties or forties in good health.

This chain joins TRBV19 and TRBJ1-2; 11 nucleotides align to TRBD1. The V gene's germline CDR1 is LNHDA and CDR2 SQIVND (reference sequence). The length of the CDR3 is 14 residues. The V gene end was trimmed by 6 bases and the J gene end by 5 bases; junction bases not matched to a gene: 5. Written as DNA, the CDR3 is TGTGCCAGTAGGCTCCGGGACAGGGGGTATGGCTACACCTTC. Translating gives CASRLRDRGYGYTF.

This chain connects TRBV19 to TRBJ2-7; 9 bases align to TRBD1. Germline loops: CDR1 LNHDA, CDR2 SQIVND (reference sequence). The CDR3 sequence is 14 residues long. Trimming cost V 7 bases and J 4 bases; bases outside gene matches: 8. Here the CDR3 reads CASTPGQGNYEQYF. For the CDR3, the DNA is TGTGCCAGTACTCCGGGACAGGGAAATTACGAGCAGTACTTC.

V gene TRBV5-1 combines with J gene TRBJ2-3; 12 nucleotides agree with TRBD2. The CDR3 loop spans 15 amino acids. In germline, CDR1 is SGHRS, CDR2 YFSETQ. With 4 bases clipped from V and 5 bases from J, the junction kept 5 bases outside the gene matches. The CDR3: CASSPLAGGIDTQYF. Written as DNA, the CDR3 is TGCGCCAGCAGCCCACTAGCGGGAGGAATAGATACGCAGTATTTT.

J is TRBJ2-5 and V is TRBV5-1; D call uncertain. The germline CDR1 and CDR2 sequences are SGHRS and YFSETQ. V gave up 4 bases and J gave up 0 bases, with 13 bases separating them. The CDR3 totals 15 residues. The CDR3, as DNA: TGCGCCAGCAGCGATAAGGACCTGTACCAAGAGACCCAGTACTTC. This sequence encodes CASSDKDLYQETQYF.

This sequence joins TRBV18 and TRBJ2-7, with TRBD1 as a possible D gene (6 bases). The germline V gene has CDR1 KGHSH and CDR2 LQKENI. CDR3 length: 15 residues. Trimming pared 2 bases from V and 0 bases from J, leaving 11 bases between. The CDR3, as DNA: TGTGCCAGCTCACCAGGGGACATCAGCTCCTACGAGCAGTACTTC. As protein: CASSPGDISSYEQYF.

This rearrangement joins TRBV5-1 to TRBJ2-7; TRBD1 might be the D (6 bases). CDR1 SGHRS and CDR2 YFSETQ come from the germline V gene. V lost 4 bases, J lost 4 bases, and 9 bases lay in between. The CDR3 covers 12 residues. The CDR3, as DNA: TGCGCCAGCAGCAAGGACAGTTACGAGCAGTACTTC. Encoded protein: CASSKDSYEQYF.

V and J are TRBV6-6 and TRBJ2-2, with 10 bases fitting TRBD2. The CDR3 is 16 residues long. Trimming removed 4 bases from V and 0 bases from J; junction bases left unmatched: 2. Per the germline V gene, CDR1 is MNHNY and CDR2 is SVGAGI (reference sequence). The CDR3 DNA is TGTGCCAGCAGTTTAGGACTAGCGGCGAACACCGGGGAGCTGTTTTTT. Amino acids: CASSLGLAANTGELFF.

The CDR3 nucleotides read TGTGCCAGCAGCTTAGGGGGTGCCCAAGAGACCCAGTACTTC. It is translated as CASSLGGAQETQYF. J is TRBJ2-5 and V is TRBV7-9; D is uncertain. Trimming pared 1 base from V and 1 base from J, leaving 7 bases between. Germline lookup yields CDR1 SEHNR and CDR2 FQNEAQ (reference sequence). This CDR3 is 14 amino acids long.

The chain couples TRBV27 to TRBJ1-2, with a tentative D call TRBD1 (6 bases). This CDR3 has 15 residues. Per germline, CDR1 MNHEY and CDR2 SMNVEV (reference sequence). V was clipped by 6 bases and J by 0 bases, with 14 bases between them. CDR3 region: CASRNGTYSNYGYTF. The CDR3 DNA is TGTGCCAGCAGGAACGGGACATATTCTAACTATGGCTACACCTTC.

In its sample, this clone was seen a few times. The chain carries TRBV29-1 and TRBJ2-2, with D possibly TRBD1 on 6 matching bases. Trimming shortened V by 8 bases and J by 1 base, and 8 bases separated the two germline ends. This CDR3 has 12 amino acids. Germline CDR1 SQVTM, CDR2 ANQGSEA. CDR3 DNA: TGCAGCACGGGACAGAACACCGGGGAGCTGTTTTTT. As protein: CSTGQNTGELFF.

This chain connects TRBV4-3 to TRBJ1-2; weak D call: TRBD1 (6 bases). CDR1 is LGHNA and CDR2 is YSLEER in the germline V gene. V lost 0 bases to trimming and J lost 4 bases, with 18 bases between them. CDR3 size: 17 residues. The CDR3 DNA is TGCGCCAGCAGCCAAGATCTCGGGCCCGGACAGCTCTATGGCTACACCTTC. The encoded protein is CASSQDLGPGQLYGYTF.